Listed below are T cell receptor beta chains from one sample, sequenced in a study of Ad26.COV2.S vaccination and SARS-CoV-2 variants. Profiled with immunoSEQ multiplex PCR; TCRdb holds only in-frame clones, not every one. There are around 250,000 clones in the sample; around 88% occur only once, and 2.9% lies in the top ten. The sample here was peripheral blood, taken in a trial of Ad26.COV2.S vaccine versus placebo. Every receptor here comes from a person between 18 and 65 years old who received the Ad26.COV2.S COVID-19 vaccine or a placebo. The CDR3 runs from the conserved cysteine through the conserved F or W. D genes are given only for firm matches. The size entry is marked missing in some rows and otherwise reads once, few, many or a size class.

TRBV4-1	TRBJ1-4	-	few	TGCGCCAGCAGCCAAGTACCGGGACGAAACGATGAAAAACTGTTTTTT	CASSQVPGRNDEKLFF
TRBV30	TRBJ2-2	TRBD2	-	TGTGCCTGGAGGGGGTTGGCTAGCGGTCAAGCCGGGGAGCTGTTTTTT	CAWRGLASGQAGELFF
TRBV6-1	TRBJ1-6	TRBD1	-	TGTGCCAGCAGTACTACGACAGGGAACAATTCACCCCTCCACTTT	CASSTTTGNNSPLHF
TRBV27	TRBJ1-2	TRBD1	-	TGTGCCAGCAGTAAAGGGGGCGACTATGGCTACACCTTC	CASSKGGDYGYTF
TRBV11-2	TRBJ2-7	TRBD1	-	TGTGCCAGCAGCTCCCTTAAGGGACAGTCCTACGAGCAGTACTTC	CASSSLKGQSYEQYF
TRBV12-3/TRBV12-4	TRBJ1-4	-	-	TGTGCCAGCAGTTTACTGATTAATGAAAAACTGTTTTTT	CASSLLINEKLFF
TRBV7-9	TRBJ2-1	TRBD2	-	TGTGCCAGCAGCTTAACCCCTAGCGGAAATGAGCAGTTCTTC	CASSLTPSGNEQFF
TRBV20-1	TRBJ2-3	-	-	TGCAGTGCTAGTCACAGAGCTAGCACAGATACGCAGTATTTT	CSASHRASTDTQYF
TRBV5-6	TRBJ2-5	-	-	TGTGCCAGCAGGTCTACAGGGAGAGGAGAGCAAGAGACCCAGTACTTC	CASRSTGRGEQETQYF
TRBV7-8	TRBJ1-1	-	once	TGTGCCAGCAGCTTAACTGGTGGGGGTGCTGAAGCTTTCTTT	CASSLTGGGAEAFF
TRBV15	TRBJ2-7	TRBD1	-	TGTGCCACCAGCGACGGGACAGGGATAGACGAGCAGTACTTC	CATSDGTGIDEQYF
TRBV4-3	TRBJ1-5	-	-	TGCGCCAGCAGCCAAGAAAGTTACAGGTTGGGAGGTCAGCCCCAGCATTTT	CASSQESYRLGGQPQHF
TRBV6-5	TRBJ1-4	-	-	TGTGCCAGCACATTCAAGGAAAAACTGTTTTTT	CASTFKEKLFF
TRBV28	TRBJ1-2	-	-	TGTGCCAGCAAGGAGGGAAACTATGGCTACACCTTC	CASKEGNYGYTF
TRBV30	TRBJ2-2	TRBD1	-	TGTGCCTGGAGAAGCAGGGGGCGGGTGAACACCGGGGAGCTGTTTTTT	CAWRSRGRVNTGELFF
TRBV29-1	TRBJ2-7	-	-	TGCAGCGTTGACCAGGGATCGTCCTACGAGCAGTACTTC	CSVDQGSSYEQYF
TRBV6-2/TRBV6-3	TRBJ2-3	TRBD2	-	TGTGCCAGCAGCTTACGGGACTACTTGACAGATACGCAGTATTTT	CASSLRDYLTDTQYF
TRBV5-1	TRBJ2-2	TRBD2	-	TGCGCCAGCAGCTTGAGACTAGCGGAGAACACCGGGGAGCTGTTTTTT	CASSLRLAENTGELFF
TRBV5-1	TRBJ1-3	-	-	TGCGCCAGCAGCAGGGGGGGCTCTGGAAACACCATATATTTT	CASSRGGSGNTIYF
TRBV6-5	TRBJ2-3	-	-	TGTGCCAGCAGTAAGACAGCCAGCACAGATACGCAGTATTTT	CASSKTASTDTQYF
TRBV3-1/TRBV3-2	TRBJ1-2	-	-	TGTGCCAGCAGCCAAGTTGGAGGGGCCAACTATGGCTACACCTTC	CASSQVGGANYGYTF
TRBV24-1	TRBJ1-2	-	few	TGTGCCAAGAACTATGGCTACACCTTC	CAKNYGYTF
TRBV6-2/TRBV6-3	TRBJ2-3	-	few	TGTGCCAGCAGTTACGAAAGCGGTACTACGCAGTATTTT	CASSYESGTTQYF
TRBV6-4	TRBJ2-6	-	many	TGTGCCAGCAGTGACTCGATCTCTGGGGCCAACGTCCTGACTTTC	CASSDSISGANVLTF
TRBV5-8	TRBJ2-5	-	-	TGTGCCAGCAGCTTCGGGGTACTCCAAGAGACCCAGTACTTC	CASSFGVLQETQYF
TRBV5-4	TRBJ2-5	-	few	TGTGCCAGCAGCTTGGGACTGGCCCAAGAGACCCAGTACTTC	CASSLGLAQETQYF
TRBV24-1	TRBJ2-1	TRBD2	-	TGTGCCACCAGTGATCCCGGGAGGAATGAGCAGTTCTTC	CATSDPGRNEQFF
TRBV7-9	TRBJ1-4	TRBD1	once	TGTGCCAGCAGCCAAGGGGGCAGGACACTGTTTTTT	CASSQGGRTLFF
TRBV9	TRBJ2-1	TRBD2	-	TGTGCCAGCAGCGTAGCCGGGAGGGCCGGATTCTACAAGGAAGAGCAGTTCTTC	CASSVAGRAGFYKEEQFF
TRBV5-1	TRBJ2-5	TRBD1	once	TGCGCCAGCAGCCCGGCGACAGGGCCCCAAGAGACCCAGTACTTC	CASSPATGPQETQYF
TRBV19	TRBJ1-5	-	-	TGTGCCAGTAGCATCGAAGGAAGGGCACAGCCCCAGCATTTT	CASSIEGRAQPQHF
TRBV30	TRBJ1-5	-	once	TGTGCCTGGAGTGAGGGACGGCGGTTGGGGCCCCAGCATTTT	CAWSEGRRLGPQHF
TRBV9	TRBJ1-3	-	-	TGTGCCAGCAGCGAGTCCGCCACTGGAAACACCATATATTTT	CASSESATGNTIYF
TRBV29-1	TRBJ1-1	-	-	TGCAGCGTTAGCGAGGGGCCCACTGAAGCTTTCTTT	CSVSEGPTEAFF
TRBV2	TRBJ2-2	-	once	TGTGCCATTCCGACAGGAGGTACCGGGGAGCTGTTTTTT	CAIPTGGTGELFF
TRBV30	TRBJ1-3	TRBD1	few	TGTGCCTGGAGTGTAGGAAGGGGGCCTTTCTCTGGAAACACCATATATTTT	CAWSVGRGPFSGNTIYF
TRBV14	TRBJ2-4	-	-	TGTGCCAGCAGCCAAGAGGGGGCCCCTACCTTAGCCAAAAACATTCAGTACTTC	CASSQEGAPTLAKNIQYF
TRBV9	TRBJ2-3	-	-	TGTGCCAGCAGCGTAGTGACAACGTCGGATACGCAGTATTTT	CASSVVTTSDTQYF
TRBV4-2	TRBJ1-2	-	-	TGTGCCAGCAGCCAAGATCACGGTGGCCTCTATGGCTACACCTTC	CASSQDHGGLYGYTF
TRBV3-1/TRBV3-2	TRBJ1-6	-	-	TGTGCCAGCAGCCGTAAGGGTAGGAATTCACCCCTCCACTTT	CASSRKGRNSPLHF
TRBV7-2	TRBJ1-6	-	few	TGTGCCAGCAGCCCCCCCCGAAACTCCTATAATTCACCCCTCCACTTT	CASSPPRNSYNSPLHF
TRBV9	TRBJ2-2	-	-	TGTGCCAGCAGCGTATTAGGAACCGGGGAGCTGTTTTTT	CASSVLGTGELFF
TRBV7-8	TRBJ2-3	TRBD2	-	TGTGCCAGCAGCTTACCCACTAGCGGGAGAAAACCCAGCACAGATACGCAGTATTTT	CASSLPTSGRKPSTDTQYF
TRBV4-2	TRBJ1-1	TRBD1	-	TGTGCCAGCACCCAAGAGGGGGCGCGATTGTTGAACACTGAAGCTTTCTTT	CASTQEGARLLNTEAFF
TRBV5-4	TRBJ2-3	TRBD2	-	TGTGCCAGCAGGGGGACTAGCGGGGCTAGTTTTCCAGATACGCAGTATTTT	CASRGTSGASFPDTQYF
TRBV5-1	TRBJ2-7	-	-	TGCGCCAGCAGCGCCGGCGGGGAGCAGTACTTC	CASSAGGEQYF
TRBV10-3	TRBJ1-3	-	-	TGTGCCATCGGGGAAGGTCCAGCTGGAAACACCATATATTTT	CAIGEGPAGNTIYF
TRBV12-3/TRBV12-4	TRBJ2-7	-	-	TGTGCCAGCAGTTTATGGGGCCCACGTGAGCAGTACTTC	CASSLWGPREQYF
TRBV27	TRBJ2-3	-	-	TGTGCCAGCAGTTATAAGCGGGGCACAGATACGCAGTATTTT	CASSYKRGTDTQYF
TRBV27	TRBJ1-4	TRBD1	once	TGTGCCAGCAGAACAGGGGCAACTAATGAAAAACTGTTTTTT	CASRTGATNEKLFF